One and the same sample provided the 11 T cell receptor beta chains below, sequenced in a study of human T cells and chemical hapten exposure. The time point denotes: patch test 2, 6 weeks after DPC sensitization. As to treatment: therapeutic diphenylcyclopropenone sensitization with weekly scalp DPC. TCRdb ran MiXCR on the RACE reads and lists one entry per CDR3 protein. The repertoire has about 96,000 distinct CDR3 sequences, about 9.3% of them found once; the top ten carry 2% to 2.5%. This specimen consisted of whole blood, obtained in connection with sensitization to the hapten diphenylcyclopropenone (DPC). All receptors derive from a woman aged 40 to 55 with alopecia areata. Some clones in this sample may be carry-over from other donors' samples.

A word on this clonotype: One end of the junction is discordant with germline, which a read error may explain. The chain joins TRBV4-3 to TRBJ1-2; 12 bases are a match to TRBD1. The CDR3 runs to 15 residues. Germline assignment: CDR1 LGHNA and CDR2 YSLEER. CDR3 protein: CARSPGQGANYGYTF. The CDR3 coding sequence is TGCGCCAGAAGCCCGGGACAGGGGGCAAACTATGGCTACACCTTC.

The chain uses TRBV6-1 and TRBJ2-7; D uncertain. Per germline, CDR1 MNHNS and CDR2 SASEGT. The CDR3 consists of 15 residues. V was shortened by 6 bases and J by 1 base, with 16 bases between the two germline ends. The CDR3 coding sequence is TGTGCCAGCAGGCCCCTCAGGACGGGTTCCTACGAGCAGTACTTC. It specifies CASRPLRTGSYEQYF.

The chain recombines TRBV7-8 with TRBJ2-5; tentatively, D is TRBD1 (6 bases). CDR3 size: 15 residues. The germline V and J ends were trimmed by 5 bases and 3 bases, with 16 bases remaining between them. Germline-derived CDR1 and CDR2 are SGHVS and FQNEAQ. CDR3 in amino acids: CASSLETGSEETQYF. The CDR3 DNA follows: TGTGCCAGCAGCCTTGAGACAGGTTCGGAAGAGACCCAGTACTTC.

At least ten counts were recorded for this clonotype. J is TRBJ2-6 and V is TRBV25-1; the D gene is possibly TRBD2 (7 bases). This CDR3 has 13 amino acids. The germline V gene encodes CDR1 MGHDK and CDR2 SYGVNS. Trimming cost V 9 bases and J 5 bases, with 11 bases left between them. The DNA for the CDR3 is TGTGCCAGAGGGGGGGCTAGGGCCAACGTCCTGACTTTC. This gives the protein CARGGARANVLTF.

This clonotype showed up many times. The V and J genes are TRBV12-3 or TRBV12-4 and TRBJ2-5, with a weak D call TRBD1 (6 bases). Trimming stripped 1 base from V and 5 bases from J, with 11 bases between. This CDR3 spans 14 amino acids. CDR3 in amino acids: CASSLGGQGETQYF. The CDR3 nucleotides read TGTGCCAGCAGTTTAGGGGGTCAGGGGGAGACCCAGTACTTC.

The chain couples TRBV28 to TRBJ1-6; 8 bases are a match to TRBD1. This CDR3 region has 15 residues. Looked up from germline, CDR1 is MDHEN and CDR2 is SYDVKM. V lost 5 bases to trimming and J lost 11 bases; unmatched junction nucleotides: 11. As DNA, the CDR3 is TGTGCCAGCAGTCCCATGGGACAGGCAAGGGCACCCCTCCACTTT. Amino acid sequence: CASSPMGQARAPLHF.

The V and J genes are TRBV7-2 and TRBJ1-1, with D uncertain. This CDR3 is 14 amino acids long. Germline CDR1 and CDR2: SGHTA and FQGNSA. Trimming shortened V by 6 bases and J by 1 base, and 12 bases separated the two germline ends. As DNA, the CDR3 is TGTGCCAGCAGTTTAACTTTCACGAACACTGAAGCTTTCTTT. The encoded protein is CASSLTFTNTEAFF.

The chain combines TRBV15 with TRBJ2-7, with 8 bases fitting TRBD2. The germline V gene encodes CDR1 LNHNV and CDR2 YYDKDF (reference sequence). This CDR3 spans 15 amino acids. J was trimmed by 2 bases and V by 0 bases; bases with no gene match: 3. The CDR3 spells CATSRDDSGTYEQYF. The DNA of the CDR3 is TGTGCCACCAGCAGAGATGATAGCGGGACCTACGAGCAGTACTTC.

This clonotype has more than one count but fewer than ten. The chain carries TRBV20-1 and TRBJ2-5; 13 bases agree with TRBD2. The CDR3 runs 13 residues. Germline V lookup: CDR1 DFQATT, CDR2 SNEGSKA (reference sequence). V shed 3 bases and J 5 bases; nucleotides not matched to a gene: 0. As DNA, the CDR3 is TGCAGTGCTAGGACTAGCGGGAGGGAGACCCAGTACTTC. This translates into CSARTSGRETQYF.

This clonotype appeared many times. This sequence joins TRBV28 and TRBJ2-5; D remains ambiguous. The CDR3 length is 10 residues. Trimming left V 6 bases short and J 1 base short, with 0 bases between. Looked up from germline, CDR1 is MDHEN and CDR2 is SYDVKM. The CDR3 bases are TGTGCCAGCAGCCAAGAGACCCAGTACTTC. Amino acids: CASSQETQYF. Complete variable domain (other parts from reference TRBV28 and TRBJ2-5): DVKVTQSSRYLVKRTGEKVFLECVQDMDHENMFWYRQDPGLGLRLIYFSYDVKMKEKGDIPEGYSVSREKKERFSLILESASTNQTSMYLCASSQETQYFGPGTRLLVL.

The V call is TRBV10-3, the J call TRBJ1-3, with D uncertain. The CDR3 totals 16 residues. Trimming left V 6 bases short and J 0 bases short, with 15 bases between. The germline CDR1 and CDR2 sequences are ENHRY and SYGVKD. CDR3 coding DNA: TGTGCCATCAGCTTAGGTAATTCAAGCTCTGGAAACACCATATATTTT. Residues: CAISLGNSSSGNTIYF.